The entry that follows covers one T cell receptor beta chain sequence. This clonotype turned up a few times. Its binding antigen is unknown. Per-base qualities were not stored, and no clone one base away is much larger. Per the germline V gene, SQVTM is the CDR1 and ANQGSEA is the CDR2. There are 12 amino acids in the CDR3, from cysteine to phenylalanine inclusive. Just CDR3 DNA is preserved here, 36 bases in frame from base 1. Cut back by 5 bases and 5 bases, the V and J ends lie 11 bases apart. The donors were some 39 Caucasian individuals from Russia, aged roughly 6 to 100 years, who were systemically healthy. Approximately 10 milliliters of peripheral blood were collected from each donor into EDTA-treated Vacutainer tubes. Ficoll-Paque density-gradient centrifugation was used to isolate PBMCs, with at least 6.5 million per sample. Total RNA was extracted from PBMCs with Trizol reagent, with at least 5.5 micrograms obtained per sample. Naive CD45RAhigh/CD27high T cell percentages were measured by flow cytometry on a PBMC aliquot from every donor.

These data are taken from a study of blood T cells in healthy people across ages (dated by TCRdb to the mid-2010s). Context from the whole study: Template switching captured roughly one uniquely barcoded TCR beta cDNA molecule per two T cells in model experiments. To track age-related changes in TCR beta repertoire diversity, the study relied on deep sequencing normalized with unique cDNA molecular identifiers. The donors were split into four age groups: young (average 16 years), middle-aged (39), aged (roughly 68) and long-lived (over 75). Donors of different ages were randomly distributed across sequencing lanes to avoid experimental bias. Two additional independent replicas of 1 million unique cDNA reads from the same blood draw were analyzed for two donors (one aged 18 to 29 and one aged 80 or older). Study-level results and caveats: Bulk unsorted PBMC profiling prevented conclusive comparison of naive and antigen-experienced compartments. Donor CMV infection status was unknown, potentially confounding age-related changes in expanded clonotypes. Observed TCR beta diversity correlated strongly with the percentage of naive T cells measured by flow cytometry. Estimates of total diversity based on one million sequenced T cells were considered lower bounds and underestimates. The long-lived group showed more naive CD4+ T cells, fewer expanded clones and increased TCR diversity than the aged group, suggesting age selection. As age increased, observed TCR beta diversity per million T cells dropped in a roughly linear way, and a significant reduction was already evident by age approximately 40.

The method behind the library was 5' RACE. Sequencing instrument: Illumina HiSeq 2500. A second about 7 to 12 cycle PCR used a sample-barcoded 5' primer and a J-beta primer mix. Each TCR beta cDNA molecule received a unique molecular identifier from a template-switch 5' adaptor carrying 12 random nucleotides. At least 2.5 million CDR3-containing paired-end reads were obtained from each sample. All of the RNA was converted into first-strand cDNA using the Mint cDNA synthesis kit, with a TRBC-specific oligonucleotide serving as the primer. After uracil-DNA glycosylase treatment, a first 18-cycle PCR used universal primers M1SS and BC2_uni_R on all cDNA. In the authors' own workflow: For normalization, 1 million high-quality reads were randomly selected from each sample, with every read carrying a distinct molecular identifier. Instead of being binned into consensus sequences, reads that shared molecular identifiers were thrown out. MiTCR, run with a Q25 quality threshold and the strictest error-elimination algorithm, handled CDR3 identification, clonotype clustering and error correction. A nonparametric unseen species model with Euler transformation was used to estimate a lower bound on total TCR beta diversity. TCRdb passed the public sequencing reads through fastp at Q25 and MiXCR, retaining productive beta sequences. Each record represents a unique CDR3 protein, reported with the most common genes and DNA among its rows. Here the V and J calls rest on TCRdb's processing, not on the authors' analysis. The sample contains about 640,000 distinct CDR3 sequences, roughly 41% of them found a single time. The ten largest make up about 30% of the sample.

Sequences were obtained from blood. The TCR sequence derives from a man at least 80 years old in good health. The chain joins TRBV29-1 to TRBJ2-3; perhaps TRBD1 is the D gene, with 5 bases matching. The DNA sequence is as follows: TGCAGCGTTATCCAACAGGTAGATACGCAGTATTTT. It encodes CSVIQQVDTQYF.